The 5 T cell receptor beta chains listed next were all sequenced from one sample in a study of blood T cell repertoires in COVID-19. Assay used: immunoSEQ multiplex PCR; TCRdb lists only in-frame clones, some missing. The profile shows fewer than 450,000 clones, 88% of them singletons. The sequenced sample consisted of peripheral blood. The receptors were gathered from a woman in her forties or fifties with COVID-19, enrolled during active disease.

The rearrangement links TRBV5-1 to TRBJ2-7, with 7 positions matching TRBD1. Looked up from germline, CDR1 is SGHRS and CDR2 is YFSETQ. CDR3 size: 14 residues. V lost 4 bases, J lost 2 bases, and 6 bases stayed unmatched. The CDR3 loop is CASSPHRGAYEQYF. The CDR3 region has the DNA TGCGCCAGCAGCCCCCACAGGGGAGCCTACGAGCAGTACTTC.

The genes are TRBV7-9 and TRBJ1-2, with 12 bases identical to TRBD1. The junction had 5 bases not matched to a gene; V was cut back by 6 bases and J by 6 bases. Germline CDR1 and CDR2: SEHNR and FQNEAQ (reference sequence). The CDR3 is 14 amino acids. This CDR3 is CASRLGQGAHGYTF. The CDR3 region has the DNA TGTGCCAGCAGATTGGGACAGGGGGCTCATGGCTACACCTTC.

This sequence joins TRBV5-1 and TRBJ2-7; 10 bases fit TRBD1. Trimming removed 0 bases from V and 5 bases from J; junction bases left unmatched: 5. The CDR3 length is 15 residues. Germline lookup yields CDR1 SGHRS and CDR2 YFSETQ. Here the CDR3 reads CASSLVGTGEDEQYF. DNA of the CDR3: TGCGCCAGCAGCTTGGTGGGGACAGGGGAGGACGAGCAGTACTTC.

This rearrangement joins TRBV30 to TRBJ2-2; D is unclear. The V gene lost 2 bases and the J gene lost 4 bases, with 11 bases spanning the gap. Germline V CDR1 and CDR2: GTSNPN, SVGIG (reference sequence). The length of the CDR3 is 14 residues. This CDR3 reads CAWSMEPSTGELFF. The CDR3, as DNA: TGTGCCTGGAGTATGGAACCTAGCACCGGGGAGCTGTTTTTT.

Here the CDR3 DNA reads TGTGCCAGCAGCCTCCCCCATGGCGCGGGCACTGAAGCTTTCTTT. Its translation: CASSLPHGAGTEAFF. The chain is built from TRBV28 and TRBJ1-1; D gene uncertain. Germline V gene lookup returns CDR1 MDHEN and CDR2 SYDVKM. The CDR3 runs to 15 residues. V lost 6 bases to trimming and J lost 4 bases, with 18 bases between them. Full variable domain (remainder filled in from reference TRBV28 and TRBJ1-1): DVKVTQSSRYLVKRTGEKVFLECVQDMDHENMFWYRQDPGLGLRLIYFSYDVKMKEKGDIPEGYSVSREKKERFSLILESASTNQTSMYLCASSLPHGAGTEAFFGQGTRLTVV.